Shown below are 9 T cell receptor beta chains from a single sample sequenced in a study of quantifying T cell responses using KT2 cells. Study at large: TCR alpha and beta constant-region primers primed reverse transcription of RNA.

An oligo carrying a UMI was ligated to the cDNA 3' end. The first PCR ran about 4 cycles with an equimolar RC1.1 and RC1.2 beta primer mix. TCRdb recomputed calls from the UMI-ligation and nested PCR reads with MiXCR, one row per CDR3 protein. The table includes fewer than 40,000 distinct CDR3 sequences, about 7.3% detected once. Sequencing was performed on PBMCs spiked with cells of the T cell clone KT2. All receptors come from a human donor.

The sample holds a few counts of this clonotype. The chain joins TRBV4-1 to TRBJ2-1, with TRBD2 as a possible D gene (5 bases). This CDR3 comprises 13 residues. The V end lost 5 bases, the J end lost 7 bases, and 12 bases lay between the germline ends. Germline CDR1 is MGHRA and CDR2 is YSYEKL. The CDR3 protein is CASSFGVRNEQFF. As DNA, the CDR3 is TGCGCCAGCAGCTTCGGGGTCCGGAATGAGCAGTTCTTC.

This clonotype was seen a few times. V usage is TRBV12-3 or TRBV12-4 and J usage is TRBJ2-7, with 11 bases that match TRBD2. V was clipped by 8 bases and J by 3 bases; unmatched bases: 3. The CDR3 has 13 amino acids. The DNA for the CDR3 is TGTGCCAGCGGGACTAGCGGAAGCTACGAGCAGTACTTC. It is translated as CASGTSGSYEQYF.

This clonotype was seen many times. The rearrangement uses TRBV7-3 and TRBJ1-2; D might be TRBD1 (6 bases). The CDR3 is 16 amino acids. The V end was cut by 0 bases, the J end by 2 bases, with 13 bases between. The germline gives CDR1 SGHTA, CDR2 FQGTGA. Written as DNA, the CDR3 is TGTGCCAGCAGCTTAACCGGACAGCCGGGGAACTATGGCTACACCTTC. Protein sequence: CASSLTGQPGNYGYTF.

The genes are TRBV30 and TRBJ1-1; D call uncertain. The germline V and J ends were trimmed by 1 base and 2 bases, with 8 bases remaining between them. This CDR3 is 13 amino acids long. Germline lookup yields CDR1 GTSNPN and CDR2 SVGIG (reference sequence). This chain's CDR3 is CAWSDGYNTEAFF. In DNA form, the CDR3 reads TGTGCCTGGAGTGATGGCTATAACACTGAAGCTTTCTTT.

This clonotype was observed a handful of times. The genes are TRBV7-8 and TRBJ2-5; 10 bases match TRBD2. With 5 bases clipped from V and 5 bases from J, the junction kept 5 bases outside the gene matches. CDR1 SGHVS and CDR2 FQNEAQ come from the germline V gene. The CDR3 is made up of 14 amino acids. For the CDR3, the DNA is TGTGCCAGCAGCACCGATAGCGGGAGGGAGACCCAGTACTTC. This gives the protein CASSTDSGRETQYF.

This clonotype was recorded many times. J is TRBJ1-1 and V is TRBV18, with a weak D call TRBD1 (6 bases). Germline V gives CDR1 KGHSH, CDR2 LQKENI. CDR3 length equals 15 residues. V lost 3 bases to trimming and J lost 1 base, with 12 bases between them. CDR3 coding DNA: TGTGCCAGCTCACCGGCACAGGGCAAGAACACTGAAGCTTTCTTT. Translated, it gives CASSPAQGKNTEAFF.

This chain links TRBV7-6 with TRBJ2-7; D is possibly TRBD2 (6 bases). CDR1 and CDR2 from the germline V gene are SGHVS and FNYEAQ. This CDR3 region has 14 residues. Trimming pared 3 bases from V and 1 base from J, leaving 10 bases between. The CDR3 DNA sequence: TGTGCCAGCAGCTTGGGGGAGGAGTCCTACGAGCAGTACTTC. Protein: CASSLGEESYEQYF.

Only a few counts were recorded for this clonotype. V gene TRBV12-3 or TRBV12-4 combines with J gene TRBJ2-4; 7 positions agree with TRBD2. This CDR3 is built from 16 residues. The junction had 7 bases not matched to a gene; V was cut back by 4 bases and J by 1 base. The CDR3 DNA is TGTGCCAGCAGTTCCCCTCGGGAGGATGCCAAAAACATTCAGTACTTC. It is translated as CASSSPREDAKNIQYF.

This clonotype was counted between two and nine times. This chain links TRBV12-3 or TRBV12-4 with TRBJ2-7; tentative D call: TRBD1 (5 bases). The V and J ends lost 0 bases and 6 bases respectively, with 9 bases between them. CDR3 length equals 13 residues. This CDR3 reads CASSLARRGEQYF. The CDR3 coding sequence is TGTGCCAGCAGTTTAGCGCGTAGGGGCGAGCAGTACTTC.